The TCR beta chain under discussion was sequenced for a study of blood T cell repertoires in COVID-19. Across the whole study: T cells, B-cell-depleted T cells, or PBMCs supplied cDNA or gDNA.

Study processing details: The assay estimated nucleated cells by amplifying reference gene primers. Here immunoSEQ multiplex PCR was the method, and the copy in TCRdb shows in-frame clones only, minus some. The D gene and trimming were derived from the DNA, and the V and J assignments and clone size from that table. The table has about 210,000 clones, roughly 86% seen once. V dropped 0 bases and J dropped 2; count of bases not matched to a gene: 4. Germline CDR1 reads SGHRS; CDR2 reads YFSETQ. The CDR3 runs 15 residues. This chain uses TRBV5-1 with TRBJ1-2; 7 bases match TRBD1. The sequenced sample was peripheral blood. The receptor comes from a man between 60 and 75 years old with acute or convalescent COVID-19. CDR3 protein: CASSLAGTANYGYTF. The DNA of the CDR3 is TGCGCCAGCAGCTTGGCCGGGACAGCAAACTATGGCTACACCTTC.